Following are 30 T cell receptor beta chains from one sample sequenced in a study of identical twins. TCRdb analysed the 5' RACE reads with MiXCR anew, one entry per CDR3 protein. Of hundreds of thousands of distinct CDR3 sequences listed, roughly 6% are singletons. The sample consisted of naive T cells sorted from blood. These receptors were collected from a man younger than 35 in good health.

V usage is TRBV6-5 and J usage is TRBJ1-2; the D is unclear. This CDR3 comprises 13 residues. Between the trimmed V and J ends, which lost 0 bases and 0 bases, there was a span of 2 bases. Germline CDR1 reads MNHEY; CDR2 reads SVGAGI. The CDR3 nucleotides read TGTGCCAGCAGTTACTCGGCTAACTATGGCTACACCTTC. Protein product: CASSYSANYGYTF.

The rearrangement joins TRBV10-2 to TRBJ2-5, with 7 bases that match TRBD2. Trimming cost V 0 bases and J 2 bases; bases outside gene matches: 3. From germline, CDR1 is WSHSY and CDR2 SAAADI. This CDR3 has 15 residues. The CDR3 spells CASSESGGEQETQYF. CDR3 nucleotides: TGCGCCAGCAGTGAGTCGGGGGGGGAGCAAGAGACCCAGTACTTC.

The rearrangement joins TRBV7-9 to TRBJ1-2, with D uncertain. V was shortened by 1 base and J by 5 bases, with 11 bases between the two germline ends. The V gene's germline CDR1 is SEHNR and CDR2 FQNEAQ (reference sequence). This CDR3 is 14 amino acids long. The CDR3 is CASSLDGGWYGYTF. CDR3 DNA sequence: TGTGCCAGCAGCTTAGACGGCGGATGGTATGGCTACACCTTC.

At least ten counts were recorded for this clonotype. The chain has TRBV15 and TRBJ2-1; 7 bases map to TRBD1. This CDR3 region has 17 residues. The V segment lost 5 bases and the J segment 0 bases; nucleotides outside the gene matches: 10. Germline assignment: CDR1 LNHNV and CDR2 YYDKDF (reference sequence). CDR3: CATSGSFRDSSYNEQFF. The DNA for the CDR3 is TGTGCCACCAGCGGGTCTTTCCGGGACAGCTCCTACAATGAGCAGTTCTTC.

In this sample, this clonotype turned up many times. The rearrangement links TRBV7-2 to TRBJ2-7; TRBD2 aligns across 12 bases. The germline V gene has CDR1 SGHTA and CDR2 FQGNSA. The length of the CDR3 is 16 residues. With 5 bases clipped from V and 3 bases from J, the junction kept 8 bases outside the gene matches. CDR3 coding DNA: TGTGCCAGCAGCCCATCTAGCGGGAGGGTAGACTACGAGCAGTACTTC. It is translated as CASSPSSGRVDYEQYF.

This clonotype was seen many times. V is TRBV12-3 or TRBV12-4 and J is TRBJ2-3; 12 bases align to TRBD2. The CDR3 consists of 17 residues. V lost 6 bases to trimming and J lost 5 bases; unmatched junction nucleotides: 12. The CDR3 DNA follows: TGTGCCAGCAGCTCCGGACTAGCGGGATCTCCTCTAGATACGCAGTATTTT. It translates to CASSSGLAGSPLDTQYF.

This rearrangement joins TRBV5-1 to TRBJ1-2; D is unresolved. Germline V CDR1 and CDR2: SGHRS, YFSETQ. There are 15 residues in the CDR3. Deletions cut 0 bases from V and 5 bases from J, with 14 bases between. The DNA of the CDR3 is TGCGCCAGCAGCTTGGTTCGGGGTCCCCTATATGGCTACACCTTC. This codes for CASSLVRGPLYGYTF.

This CDR3 reads CSAHRGLNTEAFF. As DNA, the CDR3 is TGCAGCGCTCACAGGGGCCTGAACACTGAAGCTTTCTTT. The V and J genes are TRBV29-1 and TRBJ1-1; 7 bases line up with TRBD1. V lost 7 bases to trimming and J lost 0 bases; unmatched junction nucleotides: 5. CDR1 and CDR2 (germline): SQVTM, ANQGSEA. CDR3 size: 13 residues. The variable domain in full, completed from reference TRBV29-1 and TRBJ1-1, reads SAVISQKPSRDICQRGTSLTIQCQVDSQVTMMFWYRQQPGQSLTLIATANQGSEATYESGFVIDKFPISRPNLTFSTLTVSNMSPEDSSIYLCSAHRGLNTEAFFGQGTRLTVV.

The CDR3 sequence is CASSLDTEGGNTGELFF. CDR3 coding DNA: TGTGCCAGCAGCTTAGATACTGAGGGTGGGAACACCGGGGAGCTGTTTTTT. The chain carries TRBV7-8 and TRBJ2-2, with D possibly TRBD2 on 5 matching bases. The germline V gene encodes CDR1 SGHVS and CDR2 FQNEAQ. The CDR3 loop spans 17 amino acids. V gave up 1 base and J gave up 1 base, with 13 bases separating them.

In its sample, this clonotype was seen a few times. This sequence joins TRBV18 and TRBJ2-7; D is possibly TRBD2 (5 bases). Trimming removed 5 bases from V and 3 bases from J, with 11 bases in between. This CDR3 contains 13 residues. Per the germline V gene, CDR1 is KGHSH and CDR2 is LQKENI. CDR3 sequence: CASSSGINYEQYV. CDR3 DNA: TGTGCCAGCTCATCCGGGATTAACTACGAGCAGTACGTC.

The chain recombines TRBV6-2 or TRBV6-3 with TRBJ2-6, with D possibly being TRBD2 (6 bases). V was trimmed by 11 bases and J by 0 bases, leaving 17 bases between them. In germline, CDR1 is MNHEY, CDR2 SVGEGT. This CDR3 spans 16 amino acids. The DNA for the CDR3 is TGTGCCTCACGGAGGGATCCCCACTCTGGGGCCAACGTCCTGACTTTC. It is translated as CASRRDPHSGANVLTF.

The rearrangement joins TRBV20-1 to TRBJ2-7; 15 bases are a match to TRBD2. Germline V gene lookup returns CDR1 DFQATT and CDR2 SNEGSKA (reference sequence). The CDR3 has 15 residues. Losses at the gene ends were 3 bases for V and 4 bases for J; bases not matched to a gene: 4. CDR3 in amino acids: CSASEGTSGRYEQYV. In DNA form, the CDR3 reads TGCAGTGCTAGTGAGGGGACTAGCGGGAGGTACGAGCAGTACGTC.

This clonotype showed up just a few times. This chain joins TRBV6-5 and TRBJ1-2, with D possibly TRBD1 on 5 matching bases. Trimming pared 4 bases from V and 4 bases from J, leaving 13 bases between. CDR1 and CDR2 from the germline V gene are MNHEY and SVGAGI. This CDR3 spans 14 amino acids. This CDR3 is CASSLRGTSYGYTF. CDR3 bases: TGTGCCAGCAGTTTAAGAGGGACGTCCTATGGCTACACCTTC.

This clonotype was found a few times. The rearrangement joins TRBV12-3 or TRBV12-4 to TRBJ2-1, with 8 nucleotides matching TRBD2. Trimming took 5 bases from V and 0 from J; bases not matched to a gene: 15. This CDR3 contains 19 residues. The CDR3 DNA is TGTGCCAGCAGTCAGACCCTCGGACTAGCTTCAGTCTCCTACAATGAGCAGTTCTTC. The encoded protein is CASSQTLGLASVSYNEQFF.

This clonotype was counted at least ten times. This rearrangement joins TRBV24-1 to TRBJ1-5; unclear D gene. The germline gives CDR1 KGHDR, CDR2 SFDVKD. There are 13 residues in the CDR3. Trimming shortened V by 4 bases and J by 8 bases, and 11 bases separated the two germline ends. For the CDR3, the DNA is TGTGCCACCAGTGAGTCGCACAAGAAGCCCCAGCATTTT. Its protein product is CATSESHKKPQHF.

In this sample, this clonotype turned up many times. This chain links TRBV20-1 with TRBJ2-1, with 8 bases fitting TRBD2. This CDR3 is 12 amino acids long. CDR1 and CDR2 (germline): DFQATT, SNEGSKA (reference sequence). The CDR3 DNA reads as TGCAGCGGGAGGGGTGTTTCGAGTGAGCAGTTCTTC. Translated: CSGRGVSSEQFF.

In its sample, this clonotype was seen many times. The rearrangement uses TRBV15 and TRBJ2-3; 7 bases agree with TRBD2. This CDR3 contains 14 residues. CDR1 and CDR2 from the germline V gene are LNHNV and YYDKDF (reference sequence). V was pared by 5 bases and J by 6 bases, with 8 bases of the junction left unmatched. CDR3 in DNA: TGTGCCACCAGCCCTAGCGGAGGCTCGGATACGCAGTATTTT. Its protein is CATSPSGGSDTQYF.

This clonotype has ten or more counts. The chain employs TRBV9 and TRBJ2-3; no definite D call. The CDR3 sequence is 16 residues long. The V end lost 3 bases, the J end lost 3 bases, and 17 bases lay between the germline ends. Germline CDR1 reads SGDLS; CDR2 reads YYNGEE. In DNA, the CDR3 is TGTGCCAGCAGCGGCGCCAGCCCCTTCAGTACAGATACGCAGTATTTT. It codes for CASSGASPFSTDTQYF.

This clonotype was recorded many times. The genes are TRBV12-3 or TRBV12-4 and TRBJ2-4; a weak D match, TRBD2 (6 bases). The CDR3 is 14 residues long. V dropped 1 base and J dropped 12 bases, with 16 bases sitting between them. The DNA for the CDR3 is TGTGCCAGCAGTTTAGGGCCACTAGCTGAGAATCAGTACTTC. This codes for CASSLGPLAENQYF.

There are many counts of this clonotype. V is TRBV6-6 and J is TRBJ2-5; maybe TRBD2 (6 bases). The CDR3 is 13 amino acids. V was shortened by 7 bases and J by 5 bases, with 14 bases between the two germline ends. CDR1 MNHNY and CDR2 SVGAGI come from the germline V gene (reference sequence). The CDR3 nucleotides read TGTGCCAGCACCGCGAGGAGGGGTGAGACCCAGTACTTC. Translation gives CASTARRGETQYF.

There are a few counts of this clonotype. This rearrangement joins TRBV12-3 or TRBV12-4 to TRBJ1-6; no clear D gene. The CDR3 has 13 amino acids. The ends were cut back, 3 bases at V and 7 bases at J, with 7 bases in the middle. Written as DNA, the CDR3 is TGTGCCAGCAGTTTGGACGCAAATTCACCCCTCCACTTT. Amino acid sequence: CASSLDANSPLHF.

This clonotype was recorded a few times. The chain recombines TRBV3-1 with TRBJ1-6, with 10 bases lining up with TRBD1. Trimming took 3 bases from V and 9 from J; bases not matched to a gene: 8. This CDR3 contains 16 residues. Germline loops: CDR1 LGHDT, CDR2 YNNKEL (reference sequence). The CDR3 reads CASSQTGGVLSSPLHF. The CDR3 bases are TGTGCCAGCAGCCAGACAGGGGGCGTGTTGAGTTCACCCCTCCACTTT.

This clonotype was detected a few times. This sequence joins TRBV5-1 and TRBJ2-1; TRBD1 matches at 7 bases. The CDR3 has 15 residues. The V gene's germline CDR1 is SGHRS and CDR2 YFSETQ. The V gene end was trimmed by 0 bases and the J gene end by 5 bases; junction bases not matched to a gene: 5. The CDR3 protein is CASSLAGTENNEQFF. In DNA, the CDR3 is TGCGCCAGCAGCTTGGCAGGGACAGAAAACAATGAGCAGTTCTTC.

CDR3: CASSTSSHESETQYF. The CDR3 DNA is TGCGCCAGCAGCACTTCTAGCCACGAGAGCGAGACCCAGTACTTC. The chain has TRBV5-1 and TRBJ2-5; D perhaps matches TRBD2 (5 bases). Between the trimmed V and J ends, which lost 4 bases and 5 bases, there was a span of 18 bases. The V gene's germline CDR1 is SGHRS and CDR2 YFSETQ. The CDR3 consists of 15 residues. Looking up the rest from reference TRBV5-1 and TRBJ2-5 gives the full variable domain: KAGVTQTPRYLIKTRGQQVTLSCSPISGHRSVSWYQQTPGQGLQFLFEYFSETQRNKGNFPGRFSGRQFSNSRSEMNVSTLELGDSALYLCASSTSSHESETQYFGPGTRLLVL.

This clonotype has ten or more counts. The chain carries TRBV24-1 and TRBJ2-5; the D is unclear. Trimming left V 3 bases short and J 2 bases short, with 9 bases between. There are 14 residues in the CDR3. CDR1 is KGHDR and CDR2 is SFDVKD in the germline V gene. CDR3 in amino acids: CATSDRALQETQYF. DNA for the CDR3: TGTGCCACCAGTGATCGGGCCCTTCAAGAGACCCAGTACTTC.

This clonotype was counted at least ten times. The chain combines TRBV12-3 or TRBV12-4 with TRBJ1-1, with 9 bases lining up with TRBD1. The CDR3 spans 15 residues. With 0 bases clipped from V and 6 bases from J, the junction kept 5 bases outside the gene matches. The CDR3 DNA reads as TGTGCCAGCAGTTTAGCCATACAGGGGGCCTCTGAAGCTTTCTTT. The encoded protein is CASSLAIQGASEAFF.

This clonotype was seen a few times. This chain links TRBV29-1 with TRBJ2-7; D ambiguous. CDR1 is SQVTM and CDR2 is ANQGSEA in the germline V gene. V lost 7 bases and J 0 bases, leaving 13 bases between the germline ends. The CDR3 is 13 amino acids. CDR3 sequence reads: CSASPVSSYEQYF. CDR3 DNA: TGCAGCGCCTCTCCAGTTAGCTCCTACGAGCAGTACTTC.

This clonotype was seen at least ten times. The CDR3 sequence: CASTLTGFGAEAFF. The CDR3 DNA follows: TGTGCCAGCACCCTAACAGGGTTCGGCGCTGAAGCTTTCTTT. The V call is TRBV6-1, the J call TRBJ1-1, with D tentatively TRBD1 (6 bases). The germline V and J ends were trimmed by 7 bases and 6 bases, with 18 bases remaining between them. The germline V gene encodes CDR1 MNHNS and CDR2 SASEGT. The CDR3 runs to 14 residues.

The rearrangement uses TRBV5-1 and TRBJ2-7; TRBD2 aligns across 11 bases. CDR3 length: 15 amino acids. Germline V gives CDR1 SGHRS, CDR2 YFSETQ. The J segment lost 2 bases and the V segment lost 0 bases, leaving 1 base of the junction unmatched. CDR3 DNA: TGCGCCAGCAGCTTGGATAGCGGGAGGGCCTACGAGCAGTACTTC. Protein sequence: CASSLDSGRAYEQYF. Complete variable domain (other parts from reference TRBV5-1 and TRBJ2-7): KAGVTQTPRYLIKTRGQQVTLSCSPISGHRSVSWYQQTPGQGLQFLFEYFSETQRNKGNFPGRFSGRQFSNSRSEMNVSTLELGDSALYLCASSLDSGRAYEQYFGPGTRLTVT.

The chain links TRBV24-1 to TRBJ1-4, with TRBD1 as a possible D gene (6 bases). The CDR3 has 16 residues. CDR1 is KGHDR, CDR2 SFDVKD, per germline. Trimming shortened V by 2 bases and J by 5 bases, and 14 bases separated the two germline ends. The CDR3 sequence: CATSDSPPGANEKLFF. The CDR3 DNA sequence: TGTGCCACCAGTGATTCGCCGCCAGGGGCCAATGAAAAACTGTTTTTT.